A selection of T cell receptor beta chains follows, all from one sample in a study of shared clonotypes between healthy human individuals. The data were produced by immunoSEQ multiplex PCR, yet TCRdb's version contains in-frame clones alone and is incomplete. The repertoire has some 360,000 clones, roughly 80% of them found once; the top ten carry about 10%. Sequenced: memory CD4+ T cells sorted from blood. The receptors were sampled from a man between 25 and 39 years old in good health. CDR3s include the opening cysteine and the closing phenylalanine or tryptophan. The order of the fields is J gene, D gene, V gene, clone size, CDR3 DNA, CDR3 protein. A D gene is named only where the DNA matches it firmly. The size entry is marked missing in some rows and otherwise reads once, few, many or a size class.

TRBJ2-1 | NA | TRBV11-1 | NA | TGTGCCAGCAGGCCACCTGGGGGGCAGTTAAACAATGAGCAGTTCTTC | CASRPPGGQLNNEQFF
TRBJ1-5 | NA | TRBV28 | NA | TGTGCCAGCAGTCTAGGGTGGGGGAAGCCCCAGCATTTT | CASSLGWGKPQHF
TRBJ2-7 | NA | TRBV6-1 | NA | TGTGCCAGCAGTGAAATCCCCACCCAGGAGCAGTACTTC | CASSEIPTQEQYF
TRBJ1-5 | TRBD1 | TRBV18 | NA | TGTGCCAGCTCACGCTTACAGGGGGGTCAGCCCCAGCATTTT | CASSRLQGGQPQHF
TRBJ1-5 | NA | TRBV6-1 | few | TGTGCCAGCACACGACAGGTTAGGGGCAATCAGCCCCAGCATTTT | CASTRQVRGNQPQHF
TRBJ2-7 | NA | TRBV6-6 | NA | TGTGCCAGCACGTTTGGCTTGGAGCAGTACTTC | CASTFGLEQYF
TRBJ2-1 | TRBD2 | TRBV5-4 | NA | TGTGCCAGCAGCCACGCGGGACTAGCGGCCCTCCGGCAGTTCTTC | CASSHAGLAALRQFF
TRBJ2-1 | NA | TRBV7-9 | NA | TGTGCCAGCTCCACTACATATGAGCAGTTCTTC | CASSTTYEQFF
TRBJ1-3 | NA | TRBV6-6 | NA | TGTGCCAGCAGTTACGGACGGAGCTCTGGAAACACCATATATTTT | CASSYGRSSGNTIYF
TRBJ2-1 | NA | TRBV5-6 | NA | TGTGCCAGCTCAATTTACAATGAGCAGTTCTTC | CASSIYNEQFF
TRBJ2-5 | TRBD2 | TRBV9 | few | TGTGCCAGCAGCGTAGTCCCGGGACTAGGAGAGACCCAGTACTTC | CASSVVPGLGETQYF
TRBJ2-1 | NA | TRBV28 | NA | TGTGCCAGTCCCCCTAGGGCGGGGTTATACAATGAGCAGTTCTTC | CASPPRAGLYNEQFF
TRBJ2-6 | TRBD1 | TRBV6-1 | few | TGTGCCAGCAGTGAACGGGCAGGGGGCTCTGGGGCCAACGTCCTGACTTTC | CASSERAGGSGANVLTF
TRBJ2-5 | TRBD2 | TRBV7-6 | NA | TGTGCCAGCAGCAACGTCGGGACTAGCGAAGAGACCCAGTACTTC | CASSNVGTSEETQYF
TRBJ2-2 | NA | TRBV30 | NA | TGTGCCTGGAGTGTACTAATGAACACCGGGGAGCTGTTTTTT | CAWSVLMNTGELFF
TRBJ1-4 | NA | TRBV10-3 | NA | TGTGCCATCAGTTCTGGGGACAAAACAACTAATGAAAAACTGTTTTTT | CAISSGDKTTNEKLFF
TRBJ2-6 | TRBD1 | TRBV6-1 | few | TGTGCCAGCAGTGGACAGGGGGTAAGATCTGGGGCCAACGTCCTGACTTTC | CASSGQGVRSGANVLTF
TRBJ2-7 | TRBD1 | TRBV27 | NA | TGTGCCAGCAGCCGTACACCAGGGGGCGACGAGCAGTACTTC | CASSRTPGGDEQYF
TRBJ2-1 | NA | TRBV5-6 | few | TGTGCCAGCAGCCGAGTAGCTCCGGGAGCCGGCAATGAGCAGTTCTTC | CASSRVAPGAGNEQFF
TRBJ2-2 | TRBD2 | TRBV6-5 | NA | TGTGCCAGCAGACCGGGACTAGTCATGGGCGGGGAGCTGTTTTTT | CASRPGLVMGGELFF
TRBJ1-5 | NA | TRBV9 | NA | TGTGCCAGCAGCGGCGGGTACAATCAGCCCCAGCATTTT | CASSGGYNQPQHF
TRBJ1-1 | NA | TRBV2 | NA | TGTGCCAGCATCCAGGGCCGGAACACTGAAGCTTTCTTT | CASIQGRNTEAFF
TRBJ1-1 | NA | TRBV28 | many | TGTGCCAGCAGACGCCCCCCACAGGGTTCGAACCTGAACACTGAAGCTTTCTTT | CASRRPPQGSNLNTEAFF
TRBJ2-1 | TRBD2 | TRBV11-3 | NA | TGTGCCAGCAGCTTAGGGACTAGCGGCTACAATGAGCAGTTCTTC | CASSLGTSGYNEQFF
TRBJ2-6 | NA | TRBV5-1 | few | TGCGCCAGCAGCAAATTCAACAGGGATAGGGCCAACGTCCTGACTTTC | CASSKFNRDRANVLTF
TRBJ2-7 | NA | TRBV7-2 | few | TGTGCCAGCAGCTTAATCGTCGACTTGGATGGGGGCGAGCAGTACTTC | CASSLIVDLDGGEQYF
TRBJ1-1 | NA | TRBV7-2 | many | TGTGCCAGCAGCTTTAGTGTCAGCACTGAAGCTTTCTTT | CASSFSVSTEAFF
TRBJ2-3 | NA | TRBV10-3 | NA | TGTGCCATCAGCTCCGGGGACACAGATACGCAGTATTTT | CAISSGDTDTQYF
TRBJ2-7 | NA | TRBV30 | NA | TGTGCCTGGAGCGCCGTCCGCGGCAGGGGCCTTTACGAGCAGTACTTC | CAWSAVRGRGLYEQYF
TRBJ2-7 | TRBD2 | TRBV6-6 | NA | TGTGCCAGCCTTAAAGGACTAGGGACCTACGAGCAGTACTTC | CASLKGLGTYEQYF
TRBJ2-2 | TRBD2 | TRBV7-9 | NA | TGTGCCAGCAGCTTAGCTCTCGGCCTAGCGGGAAACACCGGGGAGCTGTTTTTT | CASSLALGLAGNTGELFF